The T cell receptor beta chain described here comes from a study of blood T cells in healthy people across ages. Study findings and constraints: Per million T cells, the diversity of TCR beta decreased roughly linearly as age advanced. The study found more naive CD4+ cells and higher diversity in long-lived than aged donors. Nothing was known about donor CMV status, and this possibly confounded expanded clonotype changes.

This clonotype was seen ten or more times. The antigen remains unidentified. V shed 8 bases and J shed 0 bases, with 13 bases lying between them. This CDR3 spans 13 amino acids. Germline V lookup: CDR1 DFQATT, CDR2 SNEGSKA (reference sequence). A second PCR of about 6 to 11 cycles used a sample-barcoded 5' primer and a J-beta primer mix. TCRdb re-analysed the 5' RACE reads in MiXCR, keeping a single row per CDR3 protein. The sample records 1.5 million to 2 million distinct CDR3 sequences, 40% to 55% being singletons. The specimen sequenced was blood. The receptor comes from a woman aged 40 to 55 in good health. This chain links TRBV20-1 with TRBJ2-5; D gene uncertain. This CDR3 reads CSPRSANQETQYF. CDR3 in DNA: TGCAGTCCAAGATCGGCTAACCAAGAGACCCAGTACTTC.